Included here is one T cell receptor (beta chain) sequence, with context. Its antigen is not known. The V end was cut by 3 bases, the J end by 5 bases, with 18 bases between. The CDR3 length is 16 residues. Per the germline V gene, CDR1 is MDHEN and CDR2 is SYDVKM. The data stem from a study of cytomegalovirus exposure and HLA in healthy donors. Findings and limits, study-wide: Indistinguishability led to the exclusion of some V segments, TRBV6-2 and TRBV6-3 included.

13 Jbeta primers and 60 Vbeta primers were used for the PCR. Clones were read by immunoSEQ multiplex PCR, and TCRdb kept only the in-frame ones, dropping some. The repertoire holds 200,000 to 250,000 clones, 65% to 80% seen once, with less than 2% in the top ten. The receptor was derived from a man in his forties or fifties in good health and CMV-seronegative. The J gene is TRBJ2-3, the V gene TRBV28, with a tentative D call TRBD2 (7 bases). What was sequenced was PBMCs. The CDR3 is CASSFAGRGAGDTQYF. In DNA, the CDR3 is TGTGCCAGCAGTTTTGCGGGTCGGGGGGCGGGAGATACGCAGTATTTT.